This T cell receptor beta chain stems from a study of OX40 agonist ivuxolimab in advanced cancers. Background on the study: Partial responses were achieved by three patients, of whom one had hepatocellular carcinoma and two had cutaneous melanoma.

Of note for this clone: As yet, its antigen is unknown.

Trimming stripped 1 base from V and 4 bases from J, with 0 bases between. The CDR3 totals 11 residues. Germline loops: CDR1 LGHNT, CDR2 FRNRAP. The protocol was immunoSEQ multiplex PCR, while the TCRdb copy is restricted to in-frame clones and leaves out a portion. The table records 98,000 or so clones, 89% of them present only once. Study-level findings and limits: Part of the nonresponder group also had normalized T-cell clonal expansion that was low.

The chain employs TRBV12-5 and TRBJ2-3; no definite D call. The sequence was collected from an adult with an advanced solid tumor such as melanoma, head and neck, liver or kidney cancer. The specimen comprised CD4+ or CD8+ T cells sorted from blood, sampled in a trial of the OX40 agonist ivuxolimab. CDR3 amino acids: CASGLADTQYF. The DNA of the CDR3 is TGTGCTAGTGGTTTGGCAGATACGCAGTATTTT.